This T cell receptor beta chain is from a study of CD8 T cells in Susac syndrome. This CDR3 has 15 amino acids. V was cut by 3 bases and J by 0 bases, with 10 bases left in between. CDR1 is SNHLY, CDR2 FYNNEI, per germline. The RNA input was about 0.5 to 1 ug, and it was reverse transcribed with random hexamers. Using its own MiXCR run on the immunoSEQ multiplex PCR reads, TCRdb lists one record per CDR3 protein. The profile shows some 100,000 distinct CDR3 sequences, about 96% of them singletons. This clonotype was obtained from a human donor with Susac syndrome. Sequences were obtained from CD8+ T cells from PBMCs. This chain links TRBV2 with TRBJ2-3, with D possibly TRBD2 on 6 matching bases. The CDR3 nucleotides read TGTGCCAGCAGTGAGTTGGGGACTAGCACAGATACGCAGTATTTT. Translating gives CASSELGTSTDTQYF.